The present TCR beta chain was sequenced within a study of blood T cell repertoires in COVID-19. Study details: COVID-19 samples from acute and convalescent phases originated in the United States, Italy and Spain.

In the source study's methods: By means of reference gene primer amplification, nucleated cell counts were estimated. TCRdb's copy holds only in-frame clones and misses some; the assay was immunoSEQ multiplex PCR. V and J calls and clone size come straight from that table; D and trimming were deduced from the DNA. The sample contains about 240,000 clones, around 86% of which appear only once. The CDR3 totals 14 residues. CDR1 is SGHTA and CDR2 is FQGNSA in the germline V gene. Unmatched junction bases numbered 11, after V lost 5 bases and J lost 8 bases. Seattle enrolled patients during active infection and tracked them longitudinally.

Sample: peripheral blood. The TCR was taken from a woman aged 80 or over with COVID-19, enrolled during active disease. The rearrangement uses TRBV7-2 and TRBJ1-2; 7 positions agree with TRBD1. DNA of the CDR3: TGTGCCAGCAGCCCACCTAGACAGGGCGGGGGCTACACCTTC. Protein: CASSPPRQGGGYTF. The full variable domain, rest sourced from reference TRBV7-2 and TRBJ1-2, is GAGVSQSPSNKVTEKGKDVELRCDPISGHTALYWYRQSLGQGLEFLIYFQGNSAPDKSGLPSDRFSAERTGGSVSTLTIQRTQQEDSAVYLCASSPPRQGGGYTFGSGTRLTVV.